The clone carrying this T cell receptor beta chain has ten or more counts. No antigen is known for it. MiXCR, applied by TCRdb to the 5' RACE reads, yields one record per CDR3 protein. The sample includes roughly 450,000 distinct CDR3 sequences, approximately 18% seen only once; the top ten take approximately 13%. Looked up from germline, CDR1 is SGHAT and CDR2 is FQNNGV. V gave up 6 bases and J gave up 0 bases; unmatched junction bases: 9. The CDR3 has 16 amino acids. These data belong to a study of T-cell memory formation after mild COVID-19. Notes on the study in general: Pre-infection memory carried some responding clones, suggesting that cross-reactive memory joined. The study found balanced CD4/CD8 in clones contracting day 15 to 85 and a CD4+ lean in later expanders. Clones that contracted clustered mainly in CM and EM if CD4+ and in EMRA if CD8+.

The sequence came from an adult woman who had mild COVID-19 (a few samples of this study predate the infection). Cell type and time point are not known. The sequencing input was PBMCs or a T cell subset sorted from them (not recorded which). V and J are TRBV11-2 and TRBJ2-3; 7 positions agree with TRBD1. Written as DNA, the CDR3 is TGTGCCAGCAGTTTACCCCCAGGGGGTAGCACAGATACGCAGTATTTT. Translating it yields CASSLPPGGSTDTQYF.